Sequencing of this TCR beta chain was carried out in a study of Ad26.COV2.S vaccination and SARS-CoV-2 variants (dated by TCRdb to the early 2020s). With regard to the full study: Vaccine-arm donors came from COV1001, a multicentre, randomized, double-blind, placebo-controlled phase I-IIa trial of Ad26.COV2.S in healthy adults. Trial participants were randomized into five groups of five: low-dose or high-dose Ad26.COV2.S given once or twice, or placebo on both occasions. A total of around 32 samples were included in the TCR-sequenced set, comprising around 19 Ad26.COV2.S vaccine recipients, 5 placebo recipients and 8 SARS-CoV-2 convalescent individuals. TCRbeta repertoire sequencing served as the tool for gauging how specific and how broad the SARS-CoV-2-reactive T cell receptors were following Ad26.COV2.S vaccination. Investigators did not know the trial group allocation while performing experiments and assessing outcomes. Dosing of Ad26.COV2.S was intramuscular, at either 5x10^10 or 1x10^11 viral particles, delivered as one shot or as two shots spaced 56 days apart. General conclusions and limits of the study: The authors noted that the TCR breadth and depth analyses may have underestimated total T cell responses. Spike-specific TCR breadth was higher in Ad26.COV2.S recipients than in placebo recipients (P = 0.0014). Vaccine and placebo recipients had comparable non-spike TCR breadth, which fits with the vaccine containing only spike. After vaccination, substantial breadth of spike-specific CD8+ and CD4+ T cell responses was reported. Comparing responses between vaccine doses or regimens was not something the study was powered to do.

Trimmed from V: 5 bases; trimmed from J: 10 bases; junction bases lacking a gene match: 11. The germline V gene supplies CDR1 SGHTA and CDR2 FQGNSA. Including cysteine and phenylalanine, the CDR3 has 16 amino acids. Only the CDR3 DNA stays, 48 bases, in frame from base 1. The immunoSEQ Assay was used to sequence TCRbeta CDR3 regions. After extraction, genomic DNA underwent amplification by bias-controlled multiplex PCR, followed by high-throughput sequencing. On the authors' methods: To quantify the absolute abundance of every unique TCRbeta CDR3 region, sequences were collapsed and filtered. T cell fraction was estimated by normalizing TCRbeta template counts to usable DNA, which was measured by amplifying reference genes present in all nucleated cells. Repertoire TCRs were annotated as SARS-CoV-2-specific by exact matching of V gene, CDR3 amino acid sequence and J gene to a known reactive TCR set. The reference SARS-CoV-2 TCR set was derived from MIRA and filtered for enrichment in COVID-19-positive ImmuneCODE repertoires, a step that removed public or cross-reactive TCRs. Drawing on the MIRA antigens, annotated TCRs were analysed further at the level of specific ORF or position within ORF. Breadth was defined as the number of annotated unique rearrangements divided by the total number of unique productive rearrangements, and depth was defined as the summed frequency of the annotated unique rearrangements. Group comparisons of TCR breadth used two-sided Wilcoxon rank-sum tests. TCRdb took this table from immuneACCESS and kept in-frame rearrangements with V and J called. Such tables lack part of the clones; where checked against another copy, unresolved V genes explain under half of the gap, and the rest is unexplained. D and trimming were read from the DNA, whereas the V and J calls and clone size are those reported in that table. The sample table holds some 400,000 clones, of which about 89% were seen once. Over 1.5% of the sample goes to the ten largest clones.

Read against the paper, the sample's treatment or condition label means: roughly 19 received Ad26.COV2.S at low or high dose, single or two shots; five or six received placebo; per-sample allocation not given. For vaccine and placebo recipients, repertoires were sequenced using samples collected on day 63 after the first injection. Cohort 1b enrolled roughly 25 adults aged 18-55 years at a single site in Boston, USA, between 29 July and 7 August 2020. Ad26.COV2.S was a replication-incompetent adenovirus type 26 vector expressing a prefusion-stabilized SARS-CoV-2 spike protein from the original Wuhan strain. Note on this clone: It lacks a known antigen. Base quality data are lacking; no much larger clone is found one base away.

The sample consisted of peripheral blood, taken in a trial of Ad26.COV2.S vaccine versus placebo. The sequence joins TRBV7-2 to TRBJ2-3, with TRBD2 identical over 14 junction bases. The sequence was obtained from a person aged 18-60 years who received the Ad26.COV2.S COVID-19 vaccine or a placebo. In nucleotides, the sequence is TGTGCCAGCAGCCGCGCCGGGACTAGCGGGAGTGGGGCGCAGTATTTT. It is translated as CASSRAGTSGSGAQYF.